This is a list of T cell receptor beta chains from one sample in a study of human T cells and chemical hapten exposure. Each CDR3 protein is one row after TCRdb ran MiXCR on the RACE reads. The data show approximately 74,000 distinct CDR3 sequences, 25% to 40% seen once. The sample was whole blood, taken in connection with sensitization to the hapten diphenylcyclopropenone (DPC). All receptors derive from a man between 40 and 49 years old with alopecia areata. Some clones in this sample may be carry-over from other donors' samples. Both conserved end residues are part of each CDR3. A D gene is named only where the DNA matches it firmly. Where a row states a size, it is once, few, many or the class of an expanded clone; other rows omit it.

v_call,d_call,clone_size,j_call,cdr3_nt,cdr3_aa
TRBV7-2,-,-,TRBJ1-5,TGTGCCAGCAGCTTAACGGCTTCGCGTCAGCCCCAGCATTTT,CASSLTASRQPQHF
TRBV21-1,-,-,TRBJ2-7,TGTGCCAGCAGCAAAGAGGTTCATTACGAGCAGTACTTC,CASSKEVHYEQYF
TRBV20-1,TRBD1,many,TRBJ2-3,TGCAGTGCTAATCCCGCTCAGGGGGCGGCAGATACGCAGTATTTT,CSANPAQGAADTQYF
TRBV5-6,TRBD2,few,TRBJ2-1,TGTGCCAGCAGCTTGGTGCGGGAGCCGTCCAATGAGCAGTTCTTC,CASSLVREPSNEQFF
TRBV7-6,-,-,TRBJ2-3,TGTGCCAGCAGCTTAGGCGGTGGTCCTAGAGCAGATACGCAGTATTTT,CASSLGGGPRADTQYF
TRBV18,-,-,TRBJ2-3,TGTGCCAGCTCACCAGAACAGGGAGATACGCAGTATTTT,CASSPEQGDTQYF
TRBV20-1,-,-,TRBJ2-3,TGCAGTGCTAGGAAAGCAGCCACAGATACGCAGTATTTT,CSARKAATDTQYF
TRBV12-5,-,-,TRBJ2-7,TGTGCTAGTGGTTTGTGCTACGAGCAGTACTTC,CASGLCYEQYF
TRBV5-1,-,-,TRBJ2-6,TGCGCCAGCAGCGAGGTACTAGGCTCTGGGGCCAACGTCCTGACTTTC,CASSEVLGSGANVLTF
TRBV24-1,TRBD2,-,TRBJ2-2,TGTGCCACCAGTGATTTTACCGCGGGAGGGGCCGGGGAGCTGTTTTTT,CATSDFTAGGAGELFF
TRBV28,-,once,TRBJ2-7,TGTGCCAGCACAGAGAACGTCGTCTACGAGCAGTACTTC,CASTENVVYEQYF
TRBV4-1,TRBD1,few,TRBJ2-7,TGCGCCAGCAGCCAAGTTGGGGGACAGGGCTACGAGCAGTACTTC,CASSQVGGQGYEQYF
TRBV6-2/TRBV6-3,-,few,TRBJ2-1,TGTGCCAGCGACCACGGGGGGCACAGCTCCTACAATGAGCAGTTCTTC,CASDHGGHSSYNEQFF
TRBV28,-,-,TRBJ2-3,TGTGCCAGCAGTTCCCCTAGGAGGGAGCGGGTAGATACGCAGTATTTT,CASSSPRRERVDTQYF
TRBV5-1,-,few,TRBJ2-5,TGCGCCAGCAGCTCCGGACGGGAGCAAGAGACCCAGTACTTC,CASSSGREQETQYF
TRBV5-1,-,-,TRBJ2-7,TGCGCCAGCAGCCCGGGCACCATCGGAGACTACGAGCAGTACTTC,CASSPGTIGDYEQYF
TRBV12-3/TRBV12-4,-,-,TRBJ2-2,TGTGCCAGCAGTCCAGAGGGTTATCGCGGGGAGCTGTTTTTT,CASSPEGYRGELFF
TRBV28,TRBD1,few,TRBJ1-5,TGTGCCAGCAATTCGGACAGGGGGCCGAACAGGCCCCAGCATTTT,CASNSDRGPNRPQHF
TRBV27,-,-,TRBJ1-5,TGTGCCAGCAGTCCCCTGGGGGGGGGTCAGCCCCAGCATTTT,CASSPLGGGQPQHF
TRBV2,-,few,TRBJ1-5,TGTGCCAGCAGTGGAATATTTAGCAATCAGCCCCAGCATTTT,CASSGIFSNQPQHF